This T cell receptor (beta chain) was documented in a study of Tregs in tolerant kidney transplant recipients. A note on this clone: Its antigen is unknown. The read is 3 residues too short to cover the CDR3 end, so that end is filled in from the germline J gene.

Assay: immunoSEQ multiplex PCR; the TCRdb copy retains only in-frame clones and omits some. There are about 48,000 clones in the sample, with roughly 0.8% held by the top ten. CDR3 size: 16 residues. Per the germline V gene, CDR1 is MNHNS and CDR2 is SASEGT. The V end lost 3 bases, the J end lost 4 bases, and 18 bases lay between the germline ends. Study outcomes and limitations: Findings come from small patient numbers and require larger validation. Activated donor B cell expansion appeared to reveal the most relevant donor-specific TCRbeta repertoire.

The J gene is TRBJ2-5, the V gene TRBV6-1; perhaps TRBD1 as D (6 bases). Material: CD4+ T cells from blood, obtained before the transplant. This sequence was found in a human donor who received a combined kidney and bone marrow transplant. The covered CDR3 bases are TGTGCCAGCAGTGATCTAGGGGGAACGGTCGGAGAGACC. Its translation is CASSDLGGTVGET. The full CDR3 sequence reads CASSDLGGTVGETQYF.